The present T cell receptor (beta chain) was sequenced within a study of blood T cell repertoires in COVID-19. Clones were read by immunoSEQ multiplex PCR, and TCRdb kept only the in-frame ones, dropping some. The data contain approximately 120,000 clones, roughly 79% of them singletons. Germline assignment: CDR1 SEHNR and CDR2 FQNEAQ (reference sequence). The CDR3 runs to 14 residues. The V and J ends lost 2 bases and 6 bases respectively, with 13 bases between them. The sequence derives from a human donor in a cohort sampled during active COVID-19. The source material was peripheral blood. J is TRBJ1-1 and V is TRBV7-9, with no clear D. The CDR3 DNA sequence: TGTGCCAGCAGCTTATTGAACCCGGAGGCTGAAGCTTTCTTT. This gives the protein CASSLLNPEAEAFF.